This TCR beta chain was profiled in a study of identical twins' blood T cells. General observations from the study: Shared CDR3 clonotype counts between two donors mainly tracked the product of their cloneset sizes, twins included.

This CDR3 is 14 amino acids long. From germline, CDR1 is KGHSH and CDR2 LQKENI. V lost 6 bases and J 4 bases, leaving 15 bases between the germline ends. This clonotype was seen a single time. Its specificity is not known. TCRdb processed the 5' RACE reads anew with MiXCR; each CDR3 protein has one entry. The sample has 300,000 to 400,000 distinct CDR3 sequences; over 25% are singletons. V is TRBV18 and J is TRBJ1-1; D gene uncertain. Sequencing was done on a sample of PBMCs. The receptor was isolated from a woman aged 18 to 55 in good health. CDR3 sequence (DNA): TGTGCCAGCTCTCACAGCGCCCGGGCCACTGAAGCTTTCTTT. It encodes CASSHSARATEAFF.